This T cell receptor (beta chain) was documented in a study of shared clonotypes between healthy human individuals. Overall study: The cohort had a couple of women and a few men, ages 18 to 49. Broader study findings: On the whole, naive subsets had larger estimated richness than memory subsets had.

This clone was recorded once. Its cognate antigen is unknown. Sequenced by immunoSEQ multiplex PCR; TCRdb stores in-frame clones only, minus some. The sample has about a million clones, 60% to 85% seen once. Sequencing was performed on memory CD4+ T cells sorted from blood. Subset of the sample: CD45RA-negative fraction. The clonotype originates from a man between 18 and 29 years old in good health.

The CDR3 spells CAISGRTGVVNEQFF. The CDR3 coding sequence is TGTGCCATCAGTGGTCGGACAGGGGTGGTCAATGAGCAGTTCTTC. The chain couples TRBV10-3 to TRBJ2-1, with 9 bases identical to TRBD1. V shed 4 bases, J shed 6 bases, and the junction held 7 bases outside the gene matches. This CDR3 region has 15 residues. The germline V gene has CDR1 ENHRY and CDR2 SYGVKD.